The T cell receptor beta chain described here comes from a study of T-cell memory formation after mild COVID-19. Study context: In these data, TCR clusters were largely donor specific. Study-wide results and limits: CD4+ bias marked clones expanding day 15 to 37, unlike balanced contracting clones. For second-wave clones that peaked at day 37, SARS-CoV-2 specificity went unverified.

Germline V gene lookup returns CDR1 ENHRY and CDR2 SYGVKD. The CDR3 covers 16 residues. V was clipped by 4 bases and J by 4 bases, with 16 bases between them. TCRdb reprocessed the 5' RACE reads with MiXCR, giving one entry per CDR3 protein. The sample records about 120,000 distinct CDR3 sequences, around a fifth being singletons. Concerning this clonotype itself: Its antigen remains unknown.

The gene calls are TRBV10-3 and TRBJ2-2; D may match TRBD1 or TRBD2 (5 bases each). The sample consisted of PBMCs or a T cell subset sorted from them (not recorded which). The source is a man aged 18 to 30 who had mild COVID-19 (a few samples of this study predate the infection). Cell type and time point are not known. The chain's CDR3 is CAISGGHRRATGELFF. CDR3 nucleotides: TGTGCCATCAGTGGGGGTCACAGGCGGGCCACCGGGGAGCTGTTTTTT.